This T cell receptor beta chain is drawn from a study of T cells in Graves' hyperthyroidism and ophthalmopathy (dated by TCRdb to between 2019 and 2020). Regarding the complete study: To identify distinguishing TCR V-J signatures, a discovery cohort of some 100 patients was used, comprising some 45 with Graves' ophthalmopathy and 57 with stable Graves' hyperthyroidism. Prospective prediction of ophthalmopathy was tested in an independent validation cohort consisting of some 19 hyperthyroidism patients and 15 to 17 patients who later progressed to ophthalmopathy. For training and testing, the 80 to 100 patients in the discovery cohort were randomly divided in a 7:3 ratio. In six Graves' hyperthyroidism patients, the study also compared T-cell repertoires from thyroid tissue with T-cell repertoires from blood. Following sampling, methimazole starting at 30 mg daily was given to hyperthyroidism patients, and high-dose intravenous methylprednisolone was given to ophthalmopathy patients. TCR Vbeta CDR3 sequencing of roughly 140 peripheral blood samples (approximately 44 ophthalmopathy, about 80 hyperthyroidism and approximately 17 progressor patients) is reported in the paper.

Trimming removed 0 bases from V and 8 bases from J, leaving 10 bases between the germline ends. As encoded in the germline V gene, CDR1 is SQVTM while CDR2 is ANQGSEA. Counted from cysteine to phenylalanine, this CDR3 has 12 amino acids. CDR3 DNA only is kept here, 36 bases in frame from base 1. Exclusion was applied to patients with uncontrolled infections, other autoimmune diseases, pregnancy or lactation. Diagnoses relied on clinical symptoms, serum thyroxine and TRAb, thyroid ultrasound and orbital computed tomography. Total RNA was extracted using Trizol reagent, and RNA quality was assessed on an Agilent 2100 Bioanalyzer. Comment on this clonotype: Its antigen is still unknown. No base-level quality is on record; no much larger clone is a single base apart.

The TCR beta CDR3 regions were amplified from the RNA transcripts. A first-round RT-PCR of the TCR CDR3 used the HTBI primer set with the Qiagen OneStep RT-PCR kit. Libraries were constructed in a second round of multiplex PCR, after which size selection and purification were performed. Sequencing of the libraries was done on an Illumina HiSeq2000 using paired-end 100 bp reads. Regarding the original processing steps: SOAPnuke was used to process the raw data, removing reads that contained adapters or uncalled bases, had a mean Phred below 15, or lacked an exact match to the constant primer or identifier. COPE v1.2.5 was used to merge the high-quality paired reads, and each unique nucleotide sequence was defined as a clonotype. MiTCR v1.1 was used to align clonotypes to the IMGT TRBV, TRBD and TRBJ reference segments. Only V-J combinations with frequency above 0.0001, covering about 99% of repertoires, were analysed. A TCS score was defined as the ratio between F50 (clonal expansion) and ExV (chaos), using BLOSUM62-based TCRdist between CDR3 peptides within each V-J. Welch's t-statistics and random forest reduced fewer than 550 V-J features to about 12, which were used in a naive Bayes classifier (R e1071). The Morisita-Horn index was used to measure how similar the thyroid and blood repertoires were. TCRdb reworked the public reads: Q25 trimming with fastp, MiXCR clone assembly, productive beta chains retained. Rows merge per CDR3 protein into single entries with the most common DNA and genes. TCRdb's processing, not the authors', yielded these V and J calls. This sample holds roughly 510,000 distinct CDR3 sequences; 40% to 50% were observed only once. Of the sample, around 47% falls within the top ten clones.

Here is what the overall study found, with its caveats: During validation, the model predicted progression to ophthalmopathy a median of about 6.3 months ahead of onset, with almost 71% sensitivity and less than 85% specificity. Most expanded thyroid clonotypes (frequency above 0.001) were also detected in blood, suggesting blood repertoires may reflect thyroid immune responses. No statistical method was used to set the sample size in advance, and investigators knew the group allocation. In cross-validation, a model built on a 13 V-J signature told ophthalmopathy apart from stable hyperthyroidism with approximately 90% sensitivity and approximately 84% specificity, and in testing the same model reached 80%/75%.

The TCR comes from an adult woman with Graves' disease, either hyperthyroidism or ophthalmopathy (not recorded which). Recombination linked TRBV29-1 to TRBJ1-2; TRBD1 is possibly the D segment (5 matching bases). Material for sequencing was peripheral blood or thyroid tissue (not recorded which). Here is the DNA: TGCAGCGTTGAAGAGGACACCTTAGGCTACACCTTC. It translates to CSVEEDTLGYTF.